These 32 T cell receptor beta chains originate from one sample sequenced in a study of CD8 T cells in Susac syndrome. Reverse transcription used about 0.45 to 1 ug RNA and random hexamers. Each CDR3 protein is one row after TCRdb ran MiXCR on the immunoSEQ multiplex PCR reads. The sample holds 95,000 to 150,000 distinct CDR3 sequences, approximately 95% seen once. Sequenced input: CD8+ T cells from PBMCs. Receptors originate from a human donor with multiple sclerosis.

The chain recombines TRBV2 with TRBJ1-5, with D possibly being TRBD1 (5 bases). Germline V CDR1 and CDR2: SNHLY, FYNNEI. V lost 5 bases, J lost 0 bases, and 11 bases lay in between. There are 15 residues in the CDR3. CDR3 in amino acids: CASSRRTYSNQPQHF. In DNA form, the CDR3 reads TGTGCCAGCAGTAGGAGGACATATAGCAATCAGCCCCAGCATTTT.

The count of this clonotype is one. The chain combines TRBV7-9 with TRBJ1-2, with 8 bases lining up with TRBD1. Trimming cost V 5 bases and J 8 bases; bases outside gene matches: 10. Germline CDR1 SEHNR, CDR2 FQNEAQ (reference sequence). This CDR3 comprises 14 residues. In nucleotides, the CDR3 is TGTGCCAGCAGCGGACAGGGTTGGAACGACGGCTACACCTTC. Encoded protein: CASSGQGWNDGYTF.

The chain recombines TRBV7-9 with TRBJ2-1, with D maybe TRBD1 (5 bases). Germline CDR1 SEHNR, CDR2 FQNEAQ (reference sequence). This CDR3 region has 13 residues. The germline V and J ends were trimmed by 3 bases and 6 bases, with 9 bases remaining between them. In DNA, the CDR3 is TGTGCCAGCAGCTTGGGGCCGGGCAATGAGCAGTTCTTC. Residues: CASSLGPGNEQFF.

CDR3 in amino acids: CAWSVGTGNYEQYF. The CDR3 DNA follows: TGTGCCTGGAGTGTTGGGACAGGGAACTACGAGCAGTACTTC. V is TRBV30 and J is TRBJ2-7; 9 bases are a match to TRBD1. Trimming took 0 bases from V and 3 from J; bases not matched to a gene: 3. Germline V gene sequence: CDR1 GTSNPN, CDR2 SVGIG (reference sequence). The CDR3 is 14 residues long.

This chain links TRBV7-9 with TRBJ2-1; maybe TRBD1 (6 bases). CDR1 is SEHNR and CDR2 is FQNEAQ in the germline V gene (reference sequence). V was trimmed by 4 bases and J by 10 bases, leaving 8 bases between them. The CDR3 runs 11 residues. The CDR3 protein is CASSYRAEQFF. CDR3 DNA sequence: TGTGCCAGCAGCTACAGGGCGGAGCAGTTCTTC.

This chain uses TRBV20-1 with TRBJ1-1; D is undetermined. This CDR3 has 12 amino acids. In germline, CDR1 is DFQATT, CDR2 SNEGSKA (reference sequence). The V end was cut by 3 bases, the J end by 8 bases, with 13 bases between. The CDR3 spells CSASDSGVEAFF. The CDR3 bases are TGCAGTGCTAGCGACTCCGGAGTGGAAGCTTTCTTT.

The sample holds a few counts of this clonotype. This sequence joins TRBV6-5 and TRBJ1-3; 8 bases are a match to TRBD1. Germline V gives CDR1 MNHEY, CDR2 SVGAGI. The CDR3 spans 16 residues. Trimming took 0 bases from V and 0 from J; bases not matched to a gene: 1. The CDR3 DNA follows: TGTGCCAGCAGTTACTCGCAGGGGGCCTCTGGAAACACCATATATTTT. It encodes CASSYSQGASGNTIYF.

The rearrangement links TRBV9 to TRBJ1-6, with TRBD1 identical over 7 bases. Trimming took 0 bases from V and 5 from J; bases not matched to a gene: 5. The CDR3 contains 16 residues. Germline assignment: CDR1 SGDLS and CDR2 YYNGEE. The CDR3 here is CASSVGGRGNNSPLHF. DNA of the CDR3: TGTGCCAGCAGCGTAGGAGGCAGGGGGAATAATTCACCCCTCCACTTT.

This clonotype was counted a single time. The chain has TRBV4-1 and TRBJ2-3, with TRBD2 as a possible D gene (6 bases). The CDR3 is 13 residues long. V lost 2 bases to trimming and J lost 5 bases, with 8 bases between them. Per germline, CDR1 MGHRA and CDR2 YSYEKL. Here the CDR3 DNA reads TGCGCCAGCAGCCAATGGAGGGGAGATACGCAGTATTTT. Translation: CASSQWRGDTQYF.

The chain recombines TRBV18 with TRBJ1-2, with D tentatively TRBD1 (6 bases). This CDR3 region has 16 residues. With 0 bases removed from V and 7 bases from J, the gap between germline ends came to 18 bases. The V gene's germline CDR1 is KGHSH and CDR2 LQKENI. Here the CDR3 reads CASSPPLQTGRLGYTF. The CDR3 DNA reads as TGTGCCAGCTCACCACCTCTCCAGACAGGACGACTTGGCTACACCTTC.

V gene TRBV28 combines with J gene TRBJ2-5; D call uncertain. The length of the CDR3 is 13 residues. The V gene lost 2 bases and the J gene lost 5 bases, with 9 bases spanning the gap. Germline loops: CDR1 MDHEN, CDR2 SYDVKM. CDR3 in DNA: TGTGCCAGCAGTTTAGAGTTTCAGGAGACCCAGTACTTC. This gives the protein CASSLEFQETQYF.

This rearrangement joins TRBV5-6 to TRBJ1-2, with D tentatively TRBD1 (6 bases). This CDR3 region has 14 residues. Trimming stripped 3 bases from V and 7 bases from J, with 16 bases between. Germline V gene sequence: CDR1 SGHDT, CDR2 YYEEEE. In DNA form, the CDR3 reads TGTGCCAGCAGCTCGGGCCGGGGGGCTCGTGGCTACACCTTC. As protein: CASSSGRGARGYTF.

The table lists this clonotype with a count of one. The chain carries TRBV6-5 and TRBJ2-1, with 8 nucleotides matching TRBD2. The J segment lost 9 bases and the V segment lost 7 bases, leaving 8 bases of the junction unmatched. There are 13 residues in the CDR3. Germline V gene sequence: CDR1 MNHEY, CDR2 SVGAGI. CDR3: CASTLLAGGEQFF. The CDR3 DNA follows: TGTGCCAGCACCCTTCTAGCGGGCGGTGAGCAGTTCTTC.

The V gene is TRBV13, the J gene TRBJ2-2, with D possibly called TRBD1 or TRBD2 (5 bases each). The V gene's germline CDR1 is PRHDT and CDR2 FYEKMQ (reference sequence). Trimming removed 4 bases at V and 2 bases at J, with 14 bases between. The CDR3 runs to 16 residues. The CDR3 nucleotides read TGTGCCAGCAGCTCTCCTTACGGGGCTAACACCGGGGAGCTGTTTTTT. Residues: CASSSPYGANTGELFF.

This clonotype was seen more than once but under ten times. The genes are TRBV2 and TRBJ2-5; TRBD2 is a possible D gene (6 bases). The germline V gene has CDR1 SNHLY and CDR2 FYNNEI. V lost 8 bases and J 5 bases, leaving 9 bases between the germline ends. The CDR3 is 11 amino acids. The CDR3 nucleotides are TGTGCCAGCGGCGCGGGGGAGACCCAGTACTTC. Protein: CASGAGETQYF.

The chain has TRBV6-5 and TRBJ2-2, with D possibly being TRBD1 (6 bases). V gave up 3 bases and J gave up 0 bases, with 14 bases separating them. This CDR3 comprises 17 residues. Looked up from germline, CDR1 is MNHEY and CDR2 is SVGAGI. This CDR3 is CASSYPQQGPNTGELFF. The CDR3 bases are TGTGCCAGCAGTTATCCCCAACAGGGACCGAACACCGGGGAGCTGTTTTTT.

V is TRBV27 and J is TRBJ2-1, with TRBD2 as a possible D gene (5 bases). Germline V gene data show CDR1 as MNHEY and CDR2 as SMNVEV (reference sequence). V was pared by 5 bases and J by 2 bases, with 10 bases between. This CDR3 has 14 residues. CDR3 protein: CASSEGGTYNEQFF. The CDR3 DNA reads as TGTGCCAGCAGTGAGGGCGGCACCTACAATGAGCAGTTCTTC.

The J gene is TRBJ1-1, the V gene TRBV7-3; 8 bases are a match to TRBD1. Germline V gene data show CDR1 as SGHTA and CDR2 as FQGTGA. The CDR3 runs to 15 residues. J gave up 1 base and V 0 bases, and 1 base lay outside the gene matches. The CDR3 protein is CASSLTGTGNTEAFF. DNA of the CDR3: TGTGCCAGCAGCTTAACGGGGACAGGGAACACTGAAGCTTTCTTT.

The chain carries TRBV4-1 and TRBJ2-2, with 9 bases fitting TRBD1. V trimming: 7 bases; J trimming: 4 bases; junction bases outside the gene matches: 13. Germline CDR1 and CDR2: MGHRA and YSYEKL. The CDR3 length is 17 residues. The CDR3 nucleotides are TGCGCCAGCACCCCCACCGAAGGGACAGGGAGCACCGGGGAGCTGTTTTTT. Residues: CASTPTEGTGSTGELFF.

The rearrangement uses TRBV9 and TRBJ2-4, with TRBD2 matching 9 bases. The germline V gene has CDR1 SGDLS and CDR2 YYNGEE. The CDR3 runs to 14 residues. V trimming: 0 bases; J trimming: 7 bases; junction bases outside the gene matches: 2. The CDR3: CASSVGGRDNIQYF. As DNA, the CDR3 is TGTGCCAGCAGCGTAGGCGGGAGGGATAACATTCAGTACTTC.

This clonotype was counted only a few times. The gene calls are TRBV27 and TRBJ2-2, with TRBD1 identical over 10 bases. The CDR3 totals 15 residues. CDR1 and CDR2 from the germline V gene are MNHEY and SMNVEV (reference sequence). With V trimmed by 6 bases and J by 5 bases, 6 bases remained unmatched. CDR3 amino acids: CASRPGTGVTGELFF. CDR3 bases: TGTGCCAGCAGGCCCGGGACAGGGGTTACCGGGGAGCTGTTTTTT.

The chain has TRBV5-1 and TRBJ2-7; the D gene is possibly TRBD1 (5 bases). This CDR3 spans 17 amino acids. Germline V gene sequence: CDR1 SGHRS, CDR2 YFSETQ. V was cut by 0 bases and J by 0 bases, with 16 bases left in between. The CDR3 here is CASSLGPHRILSYEQYF. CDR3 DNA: TGCGCCAGCAGCTTGGGTCCCCACAGGATACTCTCCTACGAGCAGTACTTC.

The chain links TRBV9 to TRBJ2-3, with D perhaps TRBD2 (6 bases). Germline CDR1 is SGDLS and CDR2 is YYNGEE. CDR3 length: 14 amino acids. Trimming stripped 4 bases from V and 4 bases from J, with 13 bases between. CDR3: CASSPGGLPDTQYF. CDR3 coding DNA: TGTGCCAGCAGCCCCGGGGGACTTCCAGATACGCAGTATTTT.

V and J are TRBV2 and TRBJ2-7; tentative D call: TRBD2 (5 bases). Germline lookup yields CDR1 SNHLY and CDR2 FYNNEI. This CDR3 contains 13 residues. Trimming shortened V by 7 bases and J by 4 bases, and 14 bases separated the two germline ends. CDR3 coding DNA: TGTGCCAGCAATACCCTAGCTCGGTACGAGCAGTACGTC. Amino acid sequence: CASNTLARYEQYV.

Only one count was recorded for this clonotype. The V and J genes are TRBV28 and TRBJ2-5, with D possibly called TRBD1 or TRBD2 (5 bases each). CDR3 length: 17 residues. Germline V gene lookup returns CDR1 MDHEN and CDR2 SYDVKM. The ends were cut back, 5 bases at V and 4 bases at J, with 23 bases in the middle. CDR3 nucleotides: TGTGCCAGCAGTCCCCCCCCCTACGGCAGGGAGAGAGAGACCCAGTACTTC. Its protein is CASSPPPYGRERETQYF. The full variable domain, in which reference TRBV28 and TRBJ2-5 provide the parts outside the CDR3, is DVKVTQSSRYLVKRTGEKVFLECVQDMDHENMFWYRQDPGLGLRLIYFSYDVKMKEKGDIPEGYSVSREKKERFSLILESASTNQTSMYLCASSPPPYGRERETQYFGPGTRLLVL.

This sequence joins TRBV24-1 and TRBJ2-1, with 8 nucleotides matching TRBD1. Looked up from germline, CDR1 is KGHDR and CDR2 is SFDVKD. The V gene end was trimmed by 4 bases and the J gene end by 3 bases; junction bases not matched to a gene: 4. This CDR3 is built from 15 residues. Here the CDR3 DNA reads TGTGCCACCAGTGAAACAGGGGGAAGCTACAATGAGCAGTTCTTC. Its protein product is CATSETGGSYNEQFF.

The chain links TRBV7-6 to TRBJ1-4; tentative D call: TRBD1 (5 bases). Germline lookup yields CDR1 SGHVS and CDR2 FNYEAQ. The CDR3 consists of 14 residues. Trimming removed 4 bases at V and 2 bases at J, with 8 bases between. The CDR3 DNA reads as TGTGCCAGCAGCTACGACAGTACTAATGAAAAACTGTTTTTT. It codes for CASSYDSTNEKLFF.

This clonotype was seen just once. The CDR3 here is CASSLGQGVEQYF. CDR3 DNA sequence: TGTGCCAGCAGTTTGGGACAGGGGGTCGAGCAGTACTTC. The chain recombines TRBV27 with TRBJ2-7; 11 positions agree with TRBD1. CDR1 and CDR2 from the germline V gene are MNHEY and SMNVEV (reference sequence). V lost 3 bases to trimming and J lost 6 bases; unmatched junction nucleotides: 1. The CDR3 has 13 amino acids.

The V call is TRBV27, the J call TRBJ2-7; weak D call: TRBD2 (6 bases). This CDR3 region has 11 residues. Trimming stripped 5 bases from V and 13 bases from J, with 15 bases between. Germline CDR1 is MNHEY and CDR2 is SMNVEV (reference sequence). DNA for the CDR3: TGTGCCAGCAGTGAGGGACTCGGACTATACGTC. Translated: CASSEGLGLYV.

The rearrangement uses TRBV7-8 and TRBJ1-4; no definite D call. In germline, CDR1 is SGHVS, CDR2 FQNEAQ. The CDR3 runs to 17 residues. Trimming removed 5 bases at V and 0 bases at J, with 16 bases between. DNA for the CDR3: TGTGCCAGCAGCCAAACAGCATTGAGTGCAACTAATGAAAAACTGTTTTTT. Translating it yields CASSQTALSATNEKLFF.

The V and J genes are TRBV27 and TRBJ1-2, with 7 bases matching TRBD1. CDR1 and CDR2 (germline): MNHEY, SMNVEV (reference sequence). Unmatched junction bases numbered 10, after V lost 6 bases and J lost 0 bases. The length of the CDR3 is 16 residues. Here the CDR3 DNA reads TGTGCCAGCAGCCGGACGGCCGGGACAGCTAACTATGGCTACACCTTC. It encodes CASSRTAGTANYGYTF.

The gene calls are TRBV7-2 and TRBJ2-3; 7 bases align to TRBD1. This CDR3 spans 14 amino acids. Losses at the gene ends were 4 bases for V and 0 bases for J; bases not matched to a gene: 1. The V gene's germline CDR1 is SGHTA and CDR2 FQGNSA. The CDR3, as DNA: TGTGCCAGCAGCTCGACAGGGAGCACAGATACGCAGTATTTT. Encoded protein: CASSSTGSTDTQYF.